This TCR beta chain comes out of a study of blood T cells in healthy people across ages. Study-wide findings and caveats: Per million T cells, the diversity of TCR beta decreased roughly linearly as age advanced. Greater diversity and more naive CD4+ cells were seen in long-lived donors than in aged donors.

The V gene lost 5 bases and the J gene lost 4 bases, with 11 bases spanning the gap. This CDR3 has 13 residues. Germline V gene lookup returns CDR1 MNHEY and CDR2 SVGAGI. Then a second PCR, running roughly 7 to 11 cycles, was carried out with a sample-barcoded 5' primer and a J-beta primer mix. Every sample gave at least 2.5 million paired-end reads containing CDR3. A single record per CDR3 protein comes from TCRdb applying MiXCR to the 5' RACE reads. Found here are about 670,000 distinct CDR3 sequences, 40% to 45% of them singletons; the top ten hold 25% to 30%. In this sample, this clonotype turned up a few times. The antigen remains unidentified.

Sequencing was done on a sample of blood. The TCR comes from an elderly man in good health. This rearrangement joins TRBV6-5 to TRBJ1-2, with a weak D call TRBD1 (5 bases). The CDR3 spells CASSPDSRYGYTF. CDR3 bases: TGTGCCAGCAGTCCCGACAGCCGCTATGGCTACACCTTC.